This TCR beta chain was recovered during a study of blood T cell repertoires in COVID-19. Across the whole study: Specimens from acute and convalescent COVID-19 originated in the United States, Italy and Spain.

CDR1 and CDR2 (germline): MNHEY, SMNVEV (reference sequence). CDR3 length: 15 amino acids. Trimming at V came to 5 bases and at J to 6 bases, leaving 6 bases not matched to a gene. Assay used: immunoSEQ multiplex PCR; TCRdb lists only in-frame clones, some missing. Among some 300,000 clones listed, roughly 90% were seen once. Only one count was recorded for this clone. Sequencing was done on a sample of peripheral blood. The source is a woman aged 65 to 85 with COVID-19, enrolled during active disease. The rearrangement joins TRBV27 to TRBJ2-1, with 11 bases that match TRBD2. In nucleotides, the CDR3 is TGTGCCAGCAGTCTGGGACTAGCGGAGGTCAATGAGCAGTTCTTC. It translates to CASSLGLAEVNEQFF.